The 20 T cell receptor beta chains below come from one sample, sequenced in a study of cytomegalovirus exposure and HLA in healthy donors. PCR was performed using 60 Vbeta and 13 Jbeta primers. Data came from immunoSEQ multiplex PCR; TCRdb stores just in-frame clones and leaves some out. The sample contains under 200,000 clones, 86% of which appear only once. The source material was PBMCs. Receptor source: a woman aged 18-29 years in good health and CMV-seronegative.

The V gene is TRBV28, the J gene TRBJ1-1; TRBD1 matches at 7 bases. The trim removed 6 bases at V and 5 bases at J, leaving 12 bases unmatched. CDR3 size: 15 residues. Germline V CDR1 and CDR2: MDHEN, SYDVKM. The CDR3 loop is CASSATGDVVTEAFF. CDR3 sequence (DNA): TGTGCCAGCAGCGCCACAGGGGACGTGGTAACTGAAGCTTTCTTT.

This rearrangement joins TRBV7-9 to TRBJ2-7, with unresolved D. This CDR3 contains 12 residues. Trimming pared 5 bases from V and 7 bases from J, leaving 12 bases between. From germline, CDR1 is SEHNR and CDR2 FQNEAQ (reference sequence). CDR3 protein: CASSASFSEQYF. CDR3 in DNA: TGTGCCAGCAGCGCAAGTTTTAGTGAGCAGTACTTC.

This clone has only one observation. In nucleotides, the CDR3 is TGTGCCACCAGCCTGCCAGGGGGTACGGGAGAGCAGTACTTC. This gives the protein CATSLPGGTGEQYF. The chain recombines TRBV15 with TRBJ2-7; 7 nucleotides agree with TRBD1. The length of the CDR3 is 14 residues. Germline lookup yields CDR1 LNHNV and CDR2 YYDKDF (reference sequence). J was trimmed by 7 bases and V by 5 bases; bases with no gene match: 11.

The V gene is TRBV29-1, the J gene TRBJ2-7; D might be TRBD1 (5 bases). V lost 5 bases to trimming and J lost 5 bases, with 25 bases between them. This CDR3 comprises 16 residues. Germline values: CDR1 SQVTM, CDR2 ANQGSEA. CDR3 nucleotide sequence: TGCAGCGTTTGGTTAGCTGAAAGGGGTAATTCCCACGAGCAGTACTTC. Translating gives CSVWLAERGNSHEQYF.

The chain joins TRBV28 to TRBJ2-3; 9 nucleotides match TRBD1. Germline CDR1 MDHEN, CDR2 SYDVKM. This CDR3 spans 14 amino acids. V trimming: 6 bases; J trimming: 3 bases; junction bases outside the gene matches: 4. CDR3 DNA: TGTGCCAGCAGCAGCGGACAGGGGACAGATACGCAGTATTTT. Encoded protein: CASSSGQGTDTQYF. Together with reference TRBV28 and TRBJ2-3, the CDR3 gives the full variable domain: DVKVTQSSRYLVKRTGEKVFLECVQDMDHENMFWYRQDPGLGLRLIYFSYDVKMKEKGDIPEGYSVSREKKERFSLILESASTNQTSMYLCASSSGQGTDTQYFGPGTRLTVL.

The chain uses TRBV9 and TRBJ2-1, with a possible D match to TRBD2 (6 bases). Germline assignment: CDR1 SGDLS and CDR2 YYNGEE. V was shortened by 4 bases and J by 4 bases, with 27 bases between the two germline ends. The length of the CDR3 is 19 residues. The chain's CDR3 is CASSPTNTRTTYRYNEQFF. CDR3 DNA sequence: TGTGCCAGCAGCCCTACCAACACGCGGACTACCTACCGTTACAATGAGCAGTTCTTC.

V and J are TRBV6-6 and TRBJ1-1, with no clear D. Germline CDR1 is MNHNY and CDR2 is SVGAGI (reference sequence). Trimming removed 4 bases at V and 5 bases at J, with 14 bases between. The CDR3 runs to 14 residues. The DNA of the CDR3 is TGTGCCAGCAGTTCCAGGTGGGAGGAAACTGAAGCTTTCTTT. It codes for CASSSRWEETEAFF.

The chain employs TRBV6-1 and TRBJ1-1, with no clear D. V lost 3 bases and J 5 bases, leaving 7 bases between the germline ends. The V gene's germline CDR1 is MNHNS and CDR2 SASEGT. The CDR3 consists of 12 residues. CDR3 in amino acids: CASSDPLTEAFF. DNA for the CDR3: TGTGCCAGCAGTGATCCCCTGACTGAAGCTTTCTTT.

V usage is TRBV27 and J usage is TRBJ1-2, with D unclear. The V gene's germline CDR1 is MNHEY and CDR2 SMNVEV (reference sequence). Trimming cost V 10 bases and J 6 bases, with 18 bases left between them. The CDR3 loop spans 13 amino acids. The CDR3 is CATHTSGGDGYTF. The CDR3, as DNA: TGTGCCACCCACACGAGCGGTGGGGATGGCTACACCTTC.

The chain couples TRBV14 to TRBJ1-5, with a tentative D call TRBD1 (5 bases). The CDR3 extends over 14 amino acids. Germline V CDR1 and CDR2: SGHDN, FVKESK. V was shortened by 3 bases and J by 11 bases, with 17 bases between the two germline ends. In nucleotides, the CDR3 is TGTGCCAGCAGCCAGGCAGGTACTCCGGGGGCCCAGCATTTT. It yields the protein CASSQAGTPGAQHF.

The rearrangement uses TRBV2 and TRBJ2-1; D possibly corresponds to TRBD1 (5 bases). Trimming took off 3 bases at V and 5 bases at J, with 8 bases between the two ends. CDR3 size: 13 residues. CDR1 is SNHLY, CDR2 FYNNEI, per germline. The CDR3 here is CASSEGQDNEQFF. CDR3 bases: TGTGCCAGCAGTGAGGGGCAGGACAATGAGCAGTTCTTC.

CDR3 DNA: TGTGCCAGCAGTGAGAGGGGACTAGCGGTAACAGATACGCAGTATTTT. Translating it yields CASSERGLAVTDTQYF. This chain joins TRBV6-1 and TRBJ2-3; 11 bases match TRBD2. Germline CDR1 and CDR2: MNHNS and SASEGT. V trimming: 3 bases; J trimming: 3 bases; junction bases outside the gene matches: 5. The CDR3 loop spans 16 amino acids.

The rearrangement links TRBV11-2 to TRBJ2-2; D might be TRBD2 (6 bases). This CDR3 comprises 14 residues. V lost 7 bases, J lost 1 base, and 10 bases lay in between. The germline V gene encodes CDR1 SGHAT and CDR2 FQNNGV. The CDR3: CASTLALNTGELFF. CDR3 sequence (DNA): TGTGCCAGCACCCTAGCGCTGAACACCGGGGAGCTGTTTTTT. The full variable domain, in which reference TRBV11-2 and TRBJ2-2 provide the parts outside the CDR3, is EAGVAQSPRYKIIEKRQSVAFWCNPISGHATLYWYQQILGQGPKLLIQFQNNGVVDDSQLPKDRFSAERLKGVDSTLKIQPAKLEDSAVYLCASTLALNTGELFFGEGSRLTVL.

The rearrangement joins TRBV9 to TRBJ1-2, with D possibly being TRBD1 (5 bases). V was shortened by 2 bases and J by 7 bases, with 15 bases between the two germline ends. Per germline, CDR1 SGDLS and CDR2 YYNGEE. The CDR3 runs to 14 residues. The CDR3 spells CASSVPDAGTGYTF. The CDR3 nucleotides read TGTGCCAGCAGCGTCCCGGATGCGGGGACTGGCTACACCTTC.

This chain connects TRBV15 to TRBJ1-6; D unresolved. The CDR3 length is 13 residues. Trimming removed 3 bases from V and 5 bases from J, with 5 bases in between. CDR1 is LNHNV, CDR2 YYDKDF, per germline (reference sequence). For the CDR3, the DNA is TGTGCCACCAGCAGCCGTAATAATTCACCCCTCCACTTT. It encodes CATSSRNNSPLHF. The full variable domain, completed using reference TRBV15 and TRBJ1-6, is DAMVIQNPRYQVTQFGKPVTLSCSQTLNHNVMYWYQQKSSQAPKLLFHYYDKDFNNEADTPDNFQSRRPNTSFCFLDIRSPGLGDTAMYLCATSSRNNSPLHFGNGTRLTVT.

This chain connects TRBV4-1 to TRBJ1-1, with TRBD1 matching over 7 bases. The V and J ends lost 3 bases and 1 base, in that order; junction bases with no gene match: 8. Germline assignment: CDR1 MGHRA and CDR2 YSYEKL. This CDR3 comprises 16 residues. CDR3 coding DNA: TGCGCCAGCAGCCAGTTGGTGACAGGGTGGAACACTGAAGCTTTCTTT. Its translation: CASSQLVTGWNTEAFF.

This clone showed up just a few times. The rearrangement links TRBV18 to TRBJ2-2; D gene uncertain. CDR3 size: 14 residues. Per germline, CDR1 KGHSH and CDR2 LQKENI. With 6 bases removed from V and 6 bases from J, the gap between germline ends came to 14 bases. The CDR3 coding sequence is TGTGCCAGCTCGGTGAGCGTCGGAGCCGGGGAGCTGTTTTTT. Its translation: CASSVSVGAGELFF. The full variable domain, rest sourced from reference TRBV18 and TRBJ2-2, is NAGVMQNPRHLVRRRGQEARLRCSPMKGHSHVYWYRQLPEEGLKFMVYLQKENIIDESGMPKERFSAEFPKEGPSILRIQQVVRGDSAAYFCASSVSVGAGELFFGEGSRLTVL.

Only a few counts were recorded for this clone. The V and J genes are TRBV6-6 and TRBJ1-1; no clear D gene. The CDR3 spans 11 residues. CDR1 MNHNY and CDR2 SVGAGI come from the germline V gene (reference sequence). The ends were cut back, 4 bases at V and 3 bases at J, with 3 bases in the middle. CDR3 sequence: CASSSYTEAFF. The DNA of the CDR3 is TGTGCCAGCAGTTCCTACACTGAAGCTTTCTTT.

The chain links TRBV7-6 to TRBJ1-6; 10 bases fit TRBD1. Germline CDR1 is SGHVS and CDR2 is FNYEAQ. This CDR3 has 14 residues. Trimming removed 3 bases from V and 8 bases from J; junction bases left unmatched: 1. The CDR3 nucleotides read TGTGCCAGCAGCTTCGGACAGGGGGATTCACCCCTCCACTTT. Translating it yields CASSFGQGDSPLHF.

V and J are TRBV4-2 and TRBJ1-5, with no clear D. Germline CDR1 is LGHNA and CDR2 is YNFKEQ. The V end was cut by 4 bases, the J end by 2 bases, with 15 bases between. The CDR3 consists of 16 residues. CDR3 in amino acids: CASSLMETEGNQPQHF. CDR3 bases: TGTGCCAGCAGCCTAATGGAAACAGAAGGCAATCAGCCCCAGCATTTT.